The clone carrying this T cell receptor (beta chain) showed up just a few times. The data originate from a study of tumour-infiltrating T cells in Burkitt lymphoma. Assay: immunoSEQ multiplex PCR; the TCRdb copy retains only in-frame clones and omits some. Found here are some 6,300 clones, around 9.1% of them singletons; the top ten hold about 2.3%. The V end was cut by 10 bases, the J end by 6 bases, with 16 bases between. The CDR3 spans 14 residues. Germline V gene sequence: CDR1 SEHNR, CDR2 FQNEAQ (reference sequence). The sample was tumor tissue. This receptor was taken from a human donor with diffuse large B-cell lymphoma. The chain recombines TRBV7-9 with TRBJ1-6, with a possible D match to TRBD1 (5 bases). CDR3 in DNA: TGTGCCACACATACCGGGACTGCTAATTCACCCCTCCACTTT. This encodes CATHTGTANSPLHF.